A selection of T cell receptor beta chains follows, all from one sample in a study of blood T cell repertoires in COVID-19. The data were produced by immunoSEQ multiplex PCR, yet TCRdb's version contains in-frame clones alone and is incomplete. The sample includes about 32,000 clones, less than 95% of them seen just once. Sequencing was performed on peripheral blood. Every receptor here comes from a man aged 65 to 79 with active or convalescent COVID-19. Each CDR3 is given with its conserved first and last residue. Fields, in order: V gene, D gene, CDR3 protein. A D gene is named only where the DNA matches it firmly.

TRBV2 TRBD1 CASSVDRGNTEAFF
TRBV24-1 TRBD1 CATSDFLDRDTDTQYF
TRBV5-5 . CASIPLGHKNIQYF
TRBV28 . CASSLWTGNQPQHF
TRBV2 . CASSGQANTEAFF
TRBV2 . CASSKDNNYGYTF
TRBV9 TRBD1 CASSVGDRLNEKLFF
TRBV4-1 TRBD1 CASGTGDSYNEQFF
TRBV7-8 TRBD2 CASSWERGGWETQYF
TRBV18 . CASSVRGRDGYEQYF
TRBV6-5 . CASSYRTGELFF
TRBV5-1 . CASAFGGSAYEQYF
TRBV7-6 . CASSLAAAGRMNEKLFF
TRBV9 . CASSVEGVYNEQFF
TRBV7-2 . CASSLLPGFTEAFF
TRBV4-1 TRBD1 CASSLLGQGAPGNTIYF
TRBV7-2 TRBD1 CASSRTGDLHNEQFF
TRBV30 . CAWARSMNTEAFF
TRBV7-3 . CASSVQENTEAFF
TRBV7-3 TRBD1 CASSVDRGAEAFF
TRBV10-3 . CAISRENTEAFF
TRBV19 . CASSADIMRETQYF
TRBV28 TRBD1 CASRPGTAGGHKPQHF
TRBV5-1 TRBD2 CASSPGLAGVADTQYF
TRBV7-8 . CASSLTGGNTEAFF
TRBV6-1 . CASSEVARRSSYEQYF
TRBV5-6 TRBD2 CASSLKVLTSGNYF
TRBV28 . CASSQTGYGYTF
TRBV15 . CATSRDRGNIQYF
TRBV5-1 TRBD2 CASSLGLAGATGGETQYF